This T cell receptor (beta chain) was captured in a study of identical twins. The V gene's germline CDR1 is SGHRS and CDR2 YFSETQ. There are 12 residues in the CDR3. V was trimmed by 4 bases and J by 4 bases, leaving 8 bases between them. The study, taken as a whole, reports: The more abundant beta clonotypes in cord blood had fewer insertions, and memory repertoires did not show this. Partly confounded zero-insertion analyses could result from invariant MAIT and iNKT cells.

All donors comprised healthy Caucasians. TCRdb reanalysed the 5' RACE reads using MiXCR and keeps one entry per CDR3 protein. The sample shows about 550,000 distinct CDR3 sequences, approximately 20% of them seen only once. Regarding this clonotype: No antigen is known for it.

The same sample was also studied in work on yellow fever vaccine responses in identical twins. That work states: Reports say the vaccine T cell response in twins looked partly convergent and partly personalized.

This sequence joins TRBV5-1 and TRBJ2-5, with no clear D. The sample consisted of CD4+ T cells sorted from blood. This clonotype was sampled from a woman aged 18-30 years in good health. The CDR3 loop reads CASSVTIETQYF. The CDR3 bases are TGCGCCAGCAGCGTGACAATAGAGACCCAGTACTTC.